These 31 T cell receptor beta chains originate from one sample sequenced in a study of T-cell reconstitution after alpha-beta-depleted transplantation in children. Preparing the TCRbeta library involved the use of unique molecular identifiers. TCRdb re-analysed the PCR reads in MiXCR, keeping a single row per CDR3 protein. This table holds about 610,000 distinct CDR3 sequences, roughly a tenth found once. The specimen was PBMCs from the stem cell graft donor, collected from the stem cell graft. These receptors were taken from a human donor who donated a stem cell graft to a child with acute myeloid leukemia.

In its sample, this clonotype was seen many times. The chain uses TRBV20-1 and TRBJ1-5; D gene unclear. Germline lookup yields CDR1 DFQATT and CDR2 SNEGSKA (reference sequence). This CDR3 is built from 14 residues. V lost 1 base to trimming and J lost 3 bases, with 10 bases between them. The CDR3 nucleotides are TGCAGTGCTAGAGGCAACGGGGACAATCAGCCCCAGCATTTT. Translating it yields CSARGNGDNQPQHF.

This clonotype was counted at least ten times. The V and J genes are TRBV5-1 and TRBJ2-7; 9 bases agree with TRBD2. CDR1 is SGHRS and CDR2 is YFSETQ in the germline V gene. The V gene end was trimmed by 4 bases and the J gene end by 4 bases; junction bases not matched to a gene: 12. The CDR3 totals 16 residues. CDR3 DNA sequence: TGCGCCAGCAGCCCCACGGTCAGCACTAGCGGGTACGAGCAGTACTTC. This encodes CASSPTVSTSGYEQYF.

The rearrangement links TRBV9 to TRBJ2-3; tentative D call: TRBD2 (6 bases). CDR3 length equals 16 residues. Germline V lookup: CDR1 SGDLS, CDR2 YYNGEE. V was shortened by 3 bases and J by 4 bases, with 18 bases between the two germline ends. The CDR3 region is CASSEGERAFPDTQYF. In DNA, the CDR3 is TGTGCCAGCAGCGAAGGAGAGCGGGCCTTCCCAGATACGCAGTATTTT.

The CDR3 here is CASSLMGSMNTEAFF. As DNA, the CDR3 is TGTGCCAGCAGTTTGATGGGAAGCATGAACACTGAAGCTTTCTTT. The chain combines TRBV12-3 or TRBV12-4 with TRBJ1-1; unclear D gene. V was pared by 3 bases and J by 0 bases, with 11 bases between. The CDR3 spans 15 residues.

This chain joins TRBV29-1 and TRBJ2-5, with D possibly TRBD2 on 6 matching bases. Germline V lookup: CDR1 SQVTM, CDR2 ANQGSEA. This CDR3 is 11 amino acids long. CDR3 loop: CTCSGEETQYF. The CDR3 DNA reads as TGCACCTGTAGCGGAGAAGAGACCCAGTACTTC.

This clonotype was seen at least ten times. This chain connects TRBV14 to TRBJ2-2; D is uncertain. The CDR3 has 17 residues. The germline V and J ends were trimmed by 4 bases and 2 bases, with 17 bases remaining between them. In germline, CDR1 is SGHDN, CDR2 FVKESK. This chain's CDR3 is CASSPGRHLPNTGELFF. In nucleotides, the CDR3 is TGTGCCAGCAGCCCAGGCCGGCATCTCCCCAACACCGGGGAGCTGTTTTTT.

The CDR3 DNA is TGTGCCAGCAGCTCGGCGGTACAGGGGGAAAAGATCTACGAGCAGTACTTC. Translation gives CASSSAVQGEKIYEQYF. J is TRBJ2-7 and V is TRBV7-9, with 8 bases lining up with TRBD1. The germline V gene encodes CDR1 SEHNR and CDR2 FQNEAQ (reference sequence). Trimming took 4 bases from V and 3 from J; bases not matched to a gene: 14. The CDR3 length is 17 residues. The full variable domain, rest sourced from reference TRBV7-9 and TRBJ2-7, is DTGVSQNPRHKITKRGQNVTFRCDPISEHNRLYWYRQTLGQGPEFLTYFQNEAQLEKSRLLSDRFSAERPKGSFSTLEIQRTEQGDSAMYLCASSSAVQGEKIYEQYFGPGTRLTVT.

The chain is built from TRBV29-1 and TRBJ2-7; D is perhaps TRBD2 (5 bases). Per the germline V gene, CDR1 is SQVTM and CDR2 is ANQGSEA. Between the trimmed V and J ends, which lost 4 bases and 6 bases, there was a span of 19 bases. This CDR3 has 14 residues. CDR3 bases: TGCAGCGTTGCTTCCATAGCGTCCCCGAGCGAGCAGTACTTC. Protein sequence: CSVASIASPSEQYF.

This clonotype was counted a few times. J is TRBJ2-1 and V is TRBV27; 10 bases are a match to TRBD2. Germline V gives CDR1 MNHEY, CDR2 SMNVEV (reference sequence). CDR3 length: 16 residues. With V trimmed by 5 bases and J by 0 bases, 4 bases remained unmatched. CDR3 sequence reads: CASSKAGGISYNEQFF. DNA for the CDR3: TGTGCCAGCAGTAAAGCGGGAGGGATCTCCTACAATGAGCAGTTCTTC.

This clonotype appeared many times. At one of its ends the junction is not consistent with the germline gene, which may arise from a read error. The J gene is TRBJ1-1, the V gene TRBV29-1; no clear D. The CDR3 has 11 residues. Looked up from germline, CDR1 is SQVTM and CDR2 is ANQGSEA. CDR3 amino acids: CSVEDGSLGIF. As DNA, the CDR3 is TGCAGCGTTGAAGATGGCAGCTTGGGGATCTTT.

In its sample, this clonotype was seen a few times. The V call is TRBV20-1, the J call TRBJ2-7; maybe TRBD2 (6 bases). The germline V and J ends were trimmed by 7 bases and 1 base, with 11 bases remaining between them. The CDR3 runs to 12 residues. Per the germline V gene, CDR1 is DFQATT and CDR2 is SNEGSKA (reference sequence). CDR3 in DNA: TGCAGTGTCAGGGAGGTTTCCTACGAGCAGTACTTC. It encodes CSVREVSYEQYF.

The chain is built from TRBV18 and TRBJ1-3; a weak D match, TRBD1 (5 bases). The V end was cut by 4 bases, the J end by 4 bases, with 14 bases between. From germline, CDR1 is KGHSH and CDR2 LQKENI. The length of the CDR3 is 15 residues. The CDR3 DNA reads TGTGCCAGCTCACTGCTTGGGACGTCCGGAAACACCATATATTTT. Its protein is CASSLLGTSGNTIYF.

This clonotype was detected a few times. V usage is TRBV12-3 or TRBV12-4 and J usage is TRBJ2-7; 8 nucleotides match TRBD2. With 6 bases clipped from V and 4 bases from J, the junction kept 5 bases outside the gene matches. The CDR3 sequence is 13 residues long. CDR3 region: CASSGSGRYEQYF. Here the CDR3 DNA reads TGTGCCAGCAGCGGAAGCGGGAGATACGAGCAGTACTTC.

The sample holds a few counts of this clonotype. The rearrangement links TRBV6-6 to TRBJ1-2; 7 bases are a match to TRBD1. Germline trimming cut 7 bases from V and 5 bases from J; bases unmatched to any gene: 7. The CDR3 has 13 residues. Germline loops: CDR1 MNHNY, CDR2 SVGAGI (reference sequence). The CDR3 loop reads CASTTGTAYGYTF. DNA of the CDR3: TGTGCCAGCACTACCGGGACAGCGTATGGCTACACCTTC.

V is TRBV29-1 and J is TRBJ1-2, with D uncertain. The CDR3 extends over 14 amino acids. Germline lookup yields CDR1 SQVTM and CDR2 ANQGSEA. V lost 4 bases to trimming and J lost 8 bases, with 20 bases between them. For the CDR3, the DNA is TGCAGCGTTGGCCCAGTCGGAGATGCCGGGGGCTACACCTTC. The encoded protein is CSVGPVGDAGGYTF.

This clonotype came up many times. This chain links TRBV2 with TRBJ2-7; no firm D call. The germline gives CDR1 SNHLY, CDR2 FYNNEI. V was pared by 5 bases and J by 5 bases, with 10 bases between. The CDR3 is 12 amino acids. The CDR3 coding sequence is TGTGCCAGCAGTCGGGTCGGCGACGAGCAGTACTTC. Translation gives CASSRVGDEQYF.

V usage is TRBV7-9 and J usage is TRBJ2-2; D possibly corresponds to TRBD2 (6 bases). The CDR3 sequence is 17 residues long. V was pared by 3 bases and J by 4 bases, with 18 bases between. Looked up from germline, CDR1 is SEHNR and CDR2 is FQNEAQ (reference sequence). Here the CDR3 reads CASSFSQGGETTGELFF. The DNA of the CDR3 is TGTGCCAGCAGCTTCTCGCAGGGCGGGGAGACCACCGGGGAGCTGTTTTTT.

This clonotype was found a few times. This sequence joins TRBV20-1 and TRBJ2-1, with D maybe TRBD2 (5 bases). The CDR3 runs to 16 residues. Germline CDR1 reads DFQATT; CDR2 reads SNEGSKA (reference sequence). V lost 0 bases to trimming and J lost 0 bases, with 12 bases between them. CDR3 loop: CSAREDGESSYNEQFF. CDR3 DNA sequence: TGCAGTGCTAGAGAGGATGGGGAGAGCTCCTACAATGAGCAGTTCTTC.

This clonotype was recorded many times. The J gene is TRBJ1-1, the V gene TRBV29-1; D gene ambiguous. This CDR3 region has 13 residues. Germline values: CDR1 SQVTM, CDR2 ANQGSEA. V was shortened by 4 bases and J by 6 bases, with 15 bases between the two germline ends. DNA of the CDR3: TGCAGCGTTGGTATCGGACCGGGCGCTGAAGCTTTCTTT. It translates to CSVGIGPGAEAFF.

This clonotype was picked up many times. The chain is built from TRBV20-1 and TRBJ2-5; D possibly corresponds to TRBD2 (6 bases). The V gene's germline CDR1 is DFQATT and CDR2 SNEGSKA (reference sequence). The CDR3 totals 14 residues. V dropped 4 bases and J dropped 4 bases, with 16 bases sitting between them. Here the CDR3 DNA reads TGCAGTGCTAACGGGAGAGCTGGGGGAGAGACCCAGTACTTC. It is translated as CSANGRAGGETQYF.

This clonotype was seen many times. The chain couples TRBV12-3 or TRBV12-4 to TRBJ1-4, with TRBD1 matching 10 bases. The CDR3 totals 18 residues. The J segment lost 0 bases and the V segment lost 4 bases, leaving 8 bases of the junction unmatched. This CDR3 is CASSSNRDRGATNEKLFF. The CDR3 DNA is TGTGCCAGCAGTTCGAACCGGGACAGGGGAGCAACTAATGAAAAACTGTTTTTT.

The chain carries TRBV20-1 and TRBJ2-6; D unclear. The CDR3 extends over 14 amino acids. With 3 bases removed from V and 1 base from J, the gap between germline ends came to 7 bases. Germline values: CDR1 DFQATT, CDR2 SNEGSKA (reference sequence). The DNA of the CDR3 is TGCAGTGCTAGGAGTTATTCTGGGGCCAACGTCCTGACTTTC. Protein product: CSARSYSGANVLTF.

This clonotype was seen a handful of times. The gene calls are TRBV5-4 and TRBJ2-3; 11 bases are a match to TRBD2. CDR3 length equals 19 residues. Germline V gene data show CDR1 as SGHNT and CDR2 as YYREEE (reference sequence). V was clipped by 3 bases and J by 6 bases; unmatched bases: 18. CDR3 bases: TGTGCCAGCAGCTCGGGACTAGCGGCCTACCCCCCCAGTTCGGATACGCAGTATTTT. Translation gives CASSSGLAAYPPSSDTQYF.

The chain has TRBV7-6 and TRBJ2-3; TRBD1 is a possible D gene (5 bases). Per the germline V gene, CDR1 is SGHVS and CDR2 is FNYEAQ. The CDR3 consists of 18 residues. V shed 1 base and J shed 3 bases, with 20 bases lying between them. The CDR3, as DNA: TGTGCCAGCAGCTTAGTAAGTGGGGCAGACAAAAGGACAGATACGCAGTATTTT. Its protein is CASSLVSGADKRTDTQYF.

This clonotype was counted at least ten times. The rearrangement joins TRBV18 to TRBJ2-1, with a tentative D call TRBD1 (6 bases). The V end lost 5 bases, the J end lost 7 bases, and 21 bases lay between the germline ends. CDR3 size: 16 residues. The germline gives CDR1 KGHSH, CDR2 LQKENI. The CDR3 coding sequence is TGTGCCAGCTCAAGGTCAGGGGCCAAGGTCTTTAATGAGCAGTTCTTC. Its protein is CASSRSGAKVFNEQFF.

This clonotype occurred a few times. The J gene is TRBJ2-1, the V gene TRBV9; 10 positions agree with TRBD2. CDR1 and CDR2 from the germline V gene are SGDLS and YYNGEE. The trim removed 3 bases at V and 9 bases at J, leaving 21 bases unmatched. The CDR3 has 19 amino acids. The chain's CDR3 is CASSAPIQREGVVGGEQFF. DNA of the CDR3: TGTGCCAGCAGCGCCCCCATCCAGCGGGAGGGCGTCGTTGGGGGTGAGCAGTTCTTC.

The sample holds many counts of this clonotype. J is TRBJ1-2 and V is TRBV2; D gene uncertain. V shed 8 bases and J shed 4 bases, with 14 bases lying between them. This CDR3 has 13 residues. CDR1 and CDR2 from the germline V gene are SNHLY and FYNNEI. CDR3 sequence reads: CASQSTTGYGYTF. The CDR3, as DNA: TGTGCCAGCCAGTCCACCACGGGCTATGGCTACACCTTC.

This clonotype was seen once. This chain joins TRBV9 and TRBJ1-1, with 8 bases aligning to TRBD1. This CDR3 has 15 residues. The V and J ends lost 3 bases and 5 bases, in that order; junction bases with no gene match: 9. The germline V gene encodes CDR1 SGDLS and CDR2 YYNGEE. CDR3 sequence: CASSAHPDRETEAFF. The DNA of the CDR3 is TGTGCCAGCAGCGCTCACCCGGACAGGGAGACTGAAGCTTTCTTT.

This clonotype showed up just a few times. J is TRBJ2-7 and V is TRBV12-3 or TRBV12-4; D unclear. The germline V and J ends were trimmed by 6 bases and 6 bases, with 9 bases remaining between them. CDR3 length: 11 residues. The DNA of the CDR3 is TGTGCCAGCAGCACCAAAGCCGAGCAGTACTTC. This encodes CASSTKAEQYF.

There are a few counts of this clonotype. This rearrangement joins TRBV6-2 or TRBV6-3 to TRBJ2-7; 11 bases fit TRBD1. The V gene end was trimmed by 5 bases and the J gene end by 6 bases; junction bases not matched to a gene: 6. The CDR3 is 14 residues long. CDR1 is MNHEY, CDR2 SVGEGT, per germline. The CDR3: CASSPRDRGGEQYF. The CDR3 coding sequence is TGTGCCAGCAGTCCCCGGGACAGGGGGGGCGAGCAGTACTTC.

This clonotype was detected a few times. This rearrangement joins TRBV5-1 to TRBJ2-3; maybe TRBD1 (6 bases). Looked up from germline, CDR1 is SGHRS and CDR2 is YFSETQ. The CDR3 covers 14 residues. Between the trimmed V and J ends, which lost 1 base and 4 bases, there was a span of 10 bases. The DNA of the CDR3 is TGCGCCAGCAGCTTGTTACAGGGCGCAGATACGCAGTATTTT. It is translated as CASSLLQGADTQYF.